What follows describes a single TCR beta chain. Being one base from a much bigger clone, this may be a read error. This CDR3 fails to terminate in the conserved phenylalanine or tryptophan, so it likely reflects a read error. Germline loops: CDR1 GTSNPN, CDR2 SVGIG (reference sequence). V lost 3 bases and J lost 3, with 10 bases in between. The CDR3 covers 13 residues. The investigators amplified TCR beta CDR3 regions from RNA transcripts. The HTBI set primed first-round TCR CDR3 RT-PCR. A single record per CDR3 protein comes from TCRdb applying MiXCR to the multiplex PCR reads. The table records fewer than 600,000 distinct CDR3 sequences, 13% to 15% of them present only once. The entry originates in a study of T cells in Graves' hyperthyroidism and ophthalmopathy. Across the study: Initial diagnosis, before any treatment, was when peripheral blood was collected.

This rearrangement joins TRBV30 to TRBJ2-3; D call uncertain. This sequence was found in a woman in her late teens or twenties with Graves' hyperthyroidism. Source material: blood. CDR3 region: CAWSKAVTDTQYS. As DNA, the CDR3 is TGTGCCTGGAGCAAGGCGGTTACAGATACGCAGTATTCT.